Each of the 20 T cell receptor beta chains below was sequenced from the same sample in a study of T cell responses to AZD1222 COVID-19 vaccine (dated by TCRdb to the early 2020s). The label giving this sample's time point can be read as: about 28 days (+/-7) after the second vaccine dose. Library preparation used the immunoSEQ multiplex PCR assay. TCRdb took over this immuneACCESS table, retaining in-frame rearrangements with V and J assigned. Such tables are incomplete; in checked studies, under half of the missing clones stem from an unresolved V gene, and the remainder is unexplained. For this sample the table gives 190,000 or so clones, of which roughly 92% were detected only once. The top ten clones comprise around 1% of the sample. Source: peripheral blood, taken 28 days after the second AZD1222 dose. These receptors all come from an adult who received the AZD1222 COVID-19 vaccine.

V and J are TRBV6-5 and TRBJ1-1; a possible D gene is TRBD1 (6 bases). V lost 7 bases and J lost 5, with 20 bases in between. The CDR3 consists of 15 residues. The germline CDR1 and CDR2 sequences are MNHEY and SVGAGI. The CDR3 sequence is CASKGGGGTWTEAFF. As DNA, the CDR3 is TGTGCCAGCAAGGGGGGTGGAGGCACTTGGACTGAAGCTTTCTTT.

This sequence joins TRBV28 and TRBJ1-6, with no clear D. V dropped 0 bases and J dropped 6 bases, with 18 bases sitting between them. Germline V gene sequence: CDR1 MDHEN, CDR2 SYDVKM. The CDR3 totals 18 residues. The CDR3 spells CASSLWRTRASGNSPLHF. The CDR3 DNA follows: TGTGCCAGCAGTTTATGGCGTACAAGGGCTTCGGGTAATTCACCCCTCCACTTT.

The chain is built from TRBV5-8 and TRBJ1-2, with TRBD1 matching over 8 bases. The CDR3 runs 14 residues. The germline V gene has CDR1 SGHTS and CDR2 YDEGEE. Unmatched junction bases numbered 7, after V lost 2 bases and J lost 7 bases. DNA of the CDR3: TGTGCCAGCAGCTTTCCCGGGACAGGACTTGGCTACACCTTC. Translation: CASSFPGTGLGYTF.

CDR3 region: CASSQEEDRRAAFF. CDR3 DNA sequence: TGCGCCAGCAGCCAAGAAGAGGACAGAAGGGCCGCTTTCTTT. The chain joins TRBV4-1 to TRBJ1-1; D might be TRBD1 (6 bases). CDR3 size: 14 residues. Trimming shortened V by 0 bases and J by 11 bases, and 16 bases separated the two germline ends. The germline gives CDR1 MGHRA, CDR2 YSYEKL.

The V call is TRBV19, the J call TRBJ1-5; 10 nucleotides line up with TRBD1. The CDR3 is 16 amino acids. CDR1 is LNHDA and CDR2 is SQIVND in the germline V gene (reference sequence). The trim removed 0 bases at V and 6 bases at J, leaving 5 bases unmatched. CDR3 sequence (DNA): TGTGCCAGTAGTATAGACCAGGGGACAGGGGTTCAGCCCCAGCATTTT. This translates into CASSIDQGTGVQPQHF.

This clone was seen a handful of times. The rearrangement uses TRBV28 and TRBJ2-5; 7 positions agree with TRBD2. Germline V gene data show CDR1 as MDHEN and CDR2 as SYDVKM. Losses at the gene ends were 1 base for V and 3 bases for J; bases not matched to a gene: 5. This CDR3 is built from 15 residues. In DNA form, the CDR3 reads TGTGCCAGCAGTTTATCTAGGCGGGAGAAAGAGACCCAGTACTTC. Protein sequence: CASSLSRREKETQYF.

CDR3 amino acids: CASSQGIGGGVQAKNIQYF. The CDR3 DNA reads as TGTGCCAGCAGCCAAGGGATCGGGGGAGGGGTTCAAGCCAAAAACATTCAGTACTTC. This rearrangement joins TRBV3-1 (or the pseudogene TRBV3-2) to TRBJ2-4; TRBD2 matches 7 bases. There are 19 residues in the CDR3. V was clipped by 1 base and J by 0 bases; unmatched bases: 12. CDR1 LGHDT and CDR2 YNNKEL come from the germline V gene (reference sequence).

The V gene is TRBV6-1, the J gene TRBJ1-2, with D possibly being TRBD1 (5 bases). CDR1 and CDR2 from the germline V gene are MNHNS and SASEGT. The CDR3 is made up of 14 amino acids. V was trimmed by 2 bases and J by 8 bases, leaving 15 bases between them. The CDR3 sequence: CASSEQMTASGYTF. The CDR3 nucleotides read TGTGCCAGCAGTGAACAGATGACAGCGAGCGGCTACACCTTC.

The chain couples TRBV6-2 or TRBV6-3 to TRBJ1-5; 8 bases agree with TRBD1. The CDR3 spans 17 residues. Germline V gene lookup returns CDR1 MNHEY and CDR2 SVGEGT. V shed 1 base, J shed 0 bases, and the junction held 5 bases outside the gene matches. The CDR3 spells CASSYLDRAYSNQPQHF. Here the CDR3 DNA reads TGTGCCAGCAGTTACTTGGACAGGGCTTATAGCAATCAGCCCCAGCATTTT.

The J gene is TRBJ1-4, the V gene TRBV7-6; D not certain. The germline V gene has CDR1 SGHVS and CDR2 FNYEAQ. CDR3 length: 16 residues. Deletions cut 3 bases from V and 4 bases from J, with 15 bases between. CDR3 coding DNA: TGTGCCAGCAGCTTTAGGGCCGCTAACGGTAATGAAAAACTGTTTTTT. It yields the protein CASSFRAANGNEKLFF.

The V call is TRBV6-5, the J call TRBJ1-5; TRBD1 agrees at 7 bases. Germline assignment: CDR1 MNHEY and CDR2 SVGAGI. The CDR3 is made up of 14 amino acids. J lost 5 bases, V lost 5 bases, and 6 bases had no gene match. The chain's CDR3 is CASSKTGTHQPQHF. The CDR3, as DNA: TGTGCCAGCAGTAAGACAGGGACCCATCAGCCCCAGCATTTT.

This clone has only a few counts. The chain carries TRBV5-1 and TRBJ1-5, with 8 bases aligning to TRBD1. Germline assignment: CDR1 SGHRS and CDR2 YFSETQ. CDR3 length equals 13 residues. Trimming cost V 4 bases and J 6 bases; bases outside gene matches: 3. The CDR3 sequence: CASSLDRGQPQHF. CDR3 bases: TGCGCCAGCAGCCTAGACAGGGGTCAGCCCCAGCATTTT.

V gene TRBV10-1 combines with J gene TRBJ2-5; a weak D match, TRBD1 (5 bases). CDR1 is WNHNN and CDR2 is SYGVQD in the germline V gene (reference sequence). There are 14 residues in the CDR3. V lost 4 bases to trimming and J lost 5 bases, with 14 bases between them. This CDR3 is CASSGSGARETQYF. For the CDR3, the DNA is TGCGCCAGCAGTGGTTCTGGGGCCAGGGAGACCCAGTACTTC.

The rearrangement uses TRBV27 and TRBJ1-5; 8 bases align to TRBD1. The CDR3 loop spans 14 amino acids. Germline V CDR1 and CDR2: MNHEY, SMNVEV (reference sequence). Trimming at V came to 5 bases and at J to 6 bases, leaving 6 bases not matched to a gene. The DNA for the CDR3 is TGTGCCAGCAGTATTGGACAGGGTACTCAGCCCCAGCATTTT. Amino acids: CASSIGQGTQPQHF.

This clone has only one observation. The chain carries TRBV18 and TRBJ1-2; TRBD1 aligns across 7 bases. The germline V gene has CDR1 KGHSH and CDR2 LQKENI. The CDR3 length is 13 residues. V lost 5 bases to trimming and J lost 4 bases; unmatched junction nucleotides: 4. Here the CDR3 DNA reads TGTGCCAGCTCAGGACAGGAAAGCTATGGCTACACCTTC. This sequence encodes CASSGQESYGYTF.

The chain has TRBV10-1 and TRBJ2-3; D uncertain. Trimming cost V 3 bases and J 2 bases, with 6 bases left between them. The CDR3 sequence is 13 residues long. Per germline, CDR1 WNHNN and CDR2 SYGVQD (reference sequence). CDR3 in DNA: TGCGCCAGCAGTGAAGTCTTCACAGATACGCAGTATTTT. This gives the protein CASSEVFTDTQYF.

Here the CDR3 DNA reads TGTGCCAGCAGCCAAGTGATGGGGGCGAACACCGGGGAGCTGTTTTTT. It is translated as CASSQVMGANTGELFF. This sequence joins TRBV14 and TRBJ2-2; the D gene could be TRBD1 or TRBD2 (5 bases each). Germline V gene data show CDR1 as SGHDN and CDR2 as FVKESK. Trimming removed 1 base from V and 0 bases from J, with 9 bases in between. This CDR3 region has 16 residues.

This chain links TRBV5-5 with TRBJ1-4, with D unresolved. The CDR3 spans 15 residues. The ends were cut back, 4 bases at V and 0 bases at J, with 10 bases in the middle. Germline loops: CDR1 SGHKS, CDR2 YYEKEE (reference sequence). CDR3: CASSPRTATNEKLFF. The CDR3 coding sequence is TGTGCCAGCAGCCCGCGGACGGCAACTAATGAAAAACTGTTTTTT.

The chain has TRBV5-1 and TRBJ2-2; 8 nucleotides align to TRBD1. CDR1 and CDR2 (germline): SGHRS, YFSETQ. This CDR3 comprises 15 residues. Unmatched junction bases numbered 12, after V lost 4 bases and J lost 10 bases. CDR3 sequence (DNA): TGCGCCAGCAGCGCGGGACAGGCCAGATCCCAGGAGCTGTTTTTT. Translation gives CASSAGQARSQELFF.

The rearrangement links TRBV7-7 to TRBJ2-5, with 7 positions matching TRBD1. The germline V gene has CDR1 SSHAT and CDR2 FNYEAQ (reference sequence). The CDR3 totals 13 residues. Trimming took 4 bases from V and 3 from J; bases not matched to a gene: 2. The CDR3 DNA reads TGTGCCAGCAGCTCGGACAGGAAAGAGACCCAGTACTTC. Translating gives CASSSDRKETQYF.